These 15 T cell receptor beta chains originate from one sample sequenced in a study of cytomegalovirus exposure and HLA in healthy donors. 13 Jbeta primers and 60 Vbeta primers were used for the PCR. The protocol was immunoSEQ multiplex PCR, while the TCRdb copy is restricted to in-frame clones and leaves out a portion. Here the sample spans more than 200,000 clones, 75% to 80% being singletons. Input material: PBMCs. The receptor source for this set is a man aged 18 to 30 in good health and CMV-seronegative.

The V call is TRBV6-5, the J call TRBJ2-5; D may be TRBD1 (5 bases). V lost 4 bases, J lost 3 bases, and 15 bases lay in between. CDR3 size: 15 residues. Per the germline V gene, CDR1 is MNHEY and CDR2 is SVGAGI. CDR3 loop: CASSSPAGSEETQYF. In DNA form, the CDR3 reads TGTGCCAGCAGTTCCCCAGCAGGGTCCGAAGAGACCCAGTACTTC.

The V and J genes are TRBV6-1 and TRBJ1-1; D possibly corresponds to TRBD1 (5 bases). Germline V gene data show CDR1 as MNHNS and CDR2 as SASEGT. The CDR3 is made up of 12 amino acids. The V end lost 4 bases, the J end lost 7 bases, and 10 bases lay between the germline ends. CDR3 residues: CASSGYRNEAFF. The DNA for the CDR3 is TGTGCCAGCAGTGGATACAGGAATGAAGCTTTCTTT.

J is TRBJ2-7 and V is TRBV6-5; a weak D match, TRBD2 (5 bases). Germline CDR1 MNHEY, CDR2 SVGAGI. V was clipped by 1 base and J by 7 bases, with 11 bases between them. The CDR3 spans 13 residues. The CDR3 bases are TGTGCCAGCAGTTACTTCGGCGGCGGGGAGCAGTACTTC. This encodes CASSYFGGGEQYF.

This chain's CDR3 is CASMGQPGSNQPQHF. The DNA of the CDR3 is TGTGCCAGCATGGGACAACCTGGGAGCAATCAGCCCCAGCATTTT. This rearrangement joins TRBV6-1 to TRBJ1-5; perhaps TRBD1 as D (6 bases). V gave up 7 bases and J gave up 1 base, with 14 bases separating them. The CDR3 covers 15 residues. Looked up from germline, CDR1 is MNHNS and CDR2 is SASEGT.

The DNA for the CDR3 is TGTGCCAGCAGCTTAGCCGGGGATAATTCACCCCTCCACTTT. Its protein product is CASSLAGDNSPLHF. This chain connects TRBV11-2 to TRBJ1-6; D is unresolved. The V and J ends lost 1 base and 5 bases respectively, with 6 bases between them. The CDR3 is made up of 14 amino acids. Germline V gives CDR1 SGHAT, CDR2 FQNNGV.

V is TRBV27 and J is TRBJ2-3, with 8 bases aligning to TRBD2. There are 19 residues in the CDR3. CDR1 is MNHEY and CDR2 is SMNVEV in the germline V gene (reference sequence). The V segment lost 0 bases and the J segment 4 bases; nucleotides outside the gene matches: 15. CDR3 coding DNA: TGTGCCAGCAGTTTATCAGGGGCGGGAGGCACTAGGGAGGCAGATACGCAGTATTTT. Protein sequence: CASSLSGAGGTREADTQYF.

This rearrangement joins TRBV7-9 to TRBJ2-2; 10 nucleotides align to TRBD2. Germline-derived CDR1 and CDR2 are SEHNR and FQNEAQ (reference sequence). The CDR3 is made up of 15 amino acids. J was trimmed by 6 bases and V by 3 bases; bases with no gene match: 4. The CDR3 is CASSFSGRSAGELFF. The CDR3 DNA reads as TGTGCCAGCAGCTTTAGCGGGAGGTCCGCCGGGGAGCTGTTTTTT.

This clone occurred a few times. The V call is TRBV5-1, the J call TRBJ1-1, with TRBD1 matching over 9 bases. J lost 5 bases, V lost 2 bases, and 10 bases had no gene match. The CDR3 loop spans 16 amino acids. Germline-derived CDR1 and CDR2 are SGHRS and YFSETQ. The CDR3 protein is CASSFGPGTGITEAFF. In DNA form, the CDR3 reads TGCGCCAGCAGCTTTGGGCCCGGGACAGGGATTACTGAAGCTTTCTTT. The full variable domain, with the rest looked up from reference TRBV5-1 and TRBJ1-1, is KAGVTQTPRYLIKTRGQQVTLSCSPISGHRSVSWYQQTPGQGLQFLFEYFSETQRNKGNFPGRFSGRQFSNSRSEMNVSTLELGDSALYLCASSFGPGTGITEAFFGQGTRLTVV.

The genes are TRBV6-5 and TRBJ2-1; 8 nucleotides agree with TRBD1. Unmatched junction bases numbered 6, after V lost 0 bases and J lost 5 bases. The germline CDR1 and CDR2 sequences are MNHEY and SVGAGI. The CDR3 loop spans 16 amino acids. The CDR3 DNA reads as TGTGCCAGCAGTTACTCTTCGACAGGGGCAAACAATGAGCAGTTCTTC. Translated, it gives CASSYSSTGANNEQFF.

The chain uses TRBV5-6 and TRBJ2-3; 9 nucleotides agree with TRBD2. CDR3 length: 14 residues. The germline gives CDR1 SGHDT, CDR2 YYEEEE. J was trimmed by 2 bases and V by 4 bases; bases with no gene match: 2. The CDR3 region is CASSRLADTDTQYF. CDR3 coding DNA: TGTGCCAGCAGCCGACTAGCGGACACAGATACGCAGTATTTT.

The chain carries TRBV11-2 and TRBJ2-7; a possible D gene is TRBD1 (5 bases). The CDR3 covers 15 residues. In germline, CDR1 is SGHAT, CDR2 FQNNGV. Trimming took 5 bases from V and 5 from J, leaving 19 bases between them. This CDR3 is CASSPNWGNIDEQYF. Here the CDR3 DNA reads TGTGCCAGCAGCCCAAACTGGGGCAACATTGACGAGCAGTACTTC.

The chain has TRBV7-2 and TRBJ2-1; the D is unclear. This CDR3 has 11 residues. Trimming took 3 bases from V and 12 from J, leaving 9 bases between them. The germline V gene has CDR1 SGHTA and CDR2 FQGNSA. CDR3 bases: TGTGCCAGCAGCTTGTTAGAGCGGCAGTTCTTC. As protein: CASSLLERQFF.

The V call is TRBV2, the J call TRBJ2-7; 11 nucleotides match TRBD1. This CDR3 has 14 amino acids. CDR1 is SNHLY, CDR2 FYNNEI, per germline. Trimming removed 6 bases from V and 3 bases from J; junction bases left unmatched: 4. The CDR3 DNA follows: TGTGCCAGCAGGGGGACAGGGGGAATCTACGAGCAGTACTTC. It is translated as CASRGTGGIYEQYF.

A few counts support this clone. This chain connects TRBV7-8 to TRBJ1-5; D ambiguous. The germline gives CDR1 SGHVS, CDR2 FQNEAQ. Trimming took 3 bases from V and 5 from J, leaving 11 bases between them. This CDR3 spans 14 amino acids. CDR3 sequence (DNA): TGTGCCAGCAGCTTCGGGGAGGGTCATCAGCCCCAGCATTTT. Translated: CASSFGEGHQPQHF.

This chain uses TRBV7-3 with TRBJ1-1; D is possibly TRBD1 (5 bases). The CDR3 sequence is 13 residues long. V lost 2 bases and J lost 4, with 8 bases in between. Germline lookup yields CDR1 SGHTA and CDR2 FQGTGA. CDR3 in DNA: TGTGCCAGCAGCTTAGGGGGGGGCACTGAAGCTTTCTTT. Protein product: CASSLGGGTEAFF.